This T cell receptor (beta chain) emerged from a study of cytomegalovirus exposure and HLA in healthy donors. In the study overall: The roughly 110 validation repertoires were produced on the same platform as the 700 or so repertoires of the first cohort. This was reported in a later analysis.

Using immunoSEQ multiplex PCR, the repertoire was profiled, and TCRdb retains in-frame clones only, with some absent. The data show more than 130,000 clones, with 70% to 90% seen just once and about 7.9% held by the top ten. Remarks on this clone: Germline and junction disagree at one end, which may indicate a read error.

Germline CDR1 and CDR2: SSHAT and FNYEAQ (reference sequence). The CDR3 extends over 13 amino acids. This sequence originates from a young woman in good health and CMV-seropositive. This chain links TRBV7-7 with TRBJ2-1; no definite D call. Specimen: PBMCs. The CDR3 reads CASSLLQHNEQFF. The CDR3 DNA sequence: TGTGCTAGCAGCTTACTACAGCACAATGAGCAGTTCTTC. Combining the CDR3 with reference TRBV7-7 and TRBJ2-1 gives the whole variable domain GAGVSQSPRYKVTKRGQDVTLRCDPISSHATLYWYQQALGQGPEFLTYFNYEAQPDKSGLPSDRFSAERPEGSISTLTIQRTEQRDSAMYRCASSLLQHNEQFFGPGTRLTVL.